This TCR beta chain came from a study of shared clonotypes between healthy human individuals. Study outcomes and limitations: In contrast to clonotypes shared by all four donors, non-shared clonotypes had lower generation probabilities. Incomplete sequencing of sorted subsets was indicated by rarefaction despite large depth.

The authors split each subset's genomic DNA evenly across several immunoSEQ plates. Method: immunoSEQ multiplex PCR; TCRdb's copy keeps in-frame clones and lacks some. The data show approximately 500,000 clones, 90% to 96% seen once. Trimming took 0 bases from V and 5 from J, leaving 6 bases between them. The CDR3 loop spans 13 amino acids. From germline, CDR1 is WNHNN and CDR2 SYGVQD (reference sequence). In regard to this clone: Its antigen is unknown.

Negatively enriched CD4+ T cells were divided by CD45RA into naive and memory. The sequenced sample consisted of naive CD4+ T cells sorted from blood. Subset in this sample: CD45RA+ positively selected. The chain recombines TRBV10-1 with TRBJ2-3; D uncertain. The TCR originated in a woman in her twenties or thirties in good health. The CDR3 is CASSESGRDTQYF. In DNA form, the CDR3 reads TGCGCCAGCAGTGAGTCTGGGCGAGATACGCAGTATTTT.